This passage covers 5 T cell receptor beta chains from one sample sequenced in a study of blood T cell repertoires in COVID-19. Profiled with immunoSEQ multiplex PCR; TCRdb holds only in-frame clones, not every one. The table lists about 46,000 clones, approximately 85% of them singletons. Input material: peripheral blood. The receptors come from a man aged 60 to 69 with acute or convalescent COVID-19.

V and J are TRBV5-1 and TRBJ2-1, with 9 bases lining up with TRBD2. CDR1 SGHRS and CDR2 YFSETQ come from the germline V gene. Trimming cost V 4 bases and J 1 base; bases outside gene matches: 9. CDR3 size: 17 residues. The CDR3 protein is CASSTRRTSASYNEQFF. CDR3 bases: TGCGCCAGCAGCACTAGAAGGACTAGCGCTTCCTACAATGAGCAGTTCTTC.

This chain uses TRBV5-1 with TRBJ2-1; no clear D gene. The germline V gene has CDR1 SGHRS and CDR2 YFSETQ. The V end was cut by 2 bases, the J end by 6 bases, with 9 bases between. The CDR3 runs 13 residues. In DNA form, the CDR3 reads TGCGCCAGCAGCTTAGAATCGGGCAATGAGCAGTTCTTC. Amino acid sequence: CASSLESGNEQFF.

This rearrangement joins TRBV11-2 to TRBJ2-1; D gene uncertain. The CDR3 consists of 14 residues. V lost 4 bases and J lost 7, with 14 bases in between. The germline CDR1 and CDR2 sequences are SGHAT and FQNNGV. The CDR3 region is CASSSLRQPNEQFF. CDR3 DNA sequence: TGTGCCAGCAGCTCCCTAAGACAACCGAATGAGCAGTTCTTC.

The J gene is TRBJ2-7, the V gene TRBV9; 8 nucleotides align to TRBD1. CDR3 length: 15 amino acids. CDR1 SGDLS and CDR2 YYNGEE come from the germline V gene. The J segment lost 0 bases and the V segment lost 4 bases, leaving 6 bases of the junction unmatched. CDR3 in DNA: TGTGCCAGCAGCAAGGGGACAGGATCCTCCTACGAGCAGTACTTC. Translating gives CASSKGTGSSYEQYF.

This clone is classed as medium-sized. V gene TRBV4-2 combines with J gene TRBJ2-2; D might be TRBD2 (6 bases). This CDR3 has 18 amino acids. V was pared by 1 base and J by 4 bases, with 19 bases between. Germline V gene sequence: CDR1 LGHNA, CDR2 YNFKEQ. As DNA, the CDR3 is TGTGCCAGCAGCCAAGTAATGGACTGGGGGGTAAGCACCGGGGAGCTGTTTTTT. Translation gives CASSQVMDWGVSTGELFF.